Presented here are 5 T cell receptor beta chains from one specimen sequenced in a study of CD8 T cells in Susac syndrome. Reverse transcription of roughly 0.5 to 1 ug RNA was performed with random hexamers. TCRdb used MiXCR to reprocess the immunoSEQ multiplex PCR reads, holding one entry per CDR3 protein. The data contain 200,000 or so distinct CDR3 sequences, about 96% of them singletons. The sample taken for sequencing was CD4+ T cells from PBMCs. Receptors originate from a human donor with multiple sclerosis.

In this sample, this clonotype turned up a few times. The rearrangement joins TRBV30 to TRBJ1-1, with D perhaps TRBD1 (5 bases). Germline V lookup: CDR1 GTSNPN, CDR2 SVGIG (reference sequence). The CDR3 totals 12 residues. V was trimmed by 0 bases and J by 4 bases, leaving 6 bases between them. CDR3 region: CAWSVGGTEAFF. In DNA form, the CDR3 reads TGTGCCTGGAGTGTGGGGGGCACTGAAGCTTTCTTT.

The chain combines TRBV20-1 with TRBJ2-5; 7 nucleotides align to TRBD2. The CDR3 runs 15 residues. V was pared by 5 bases and J by 5 bases, with 14 bases of the junction left unmatched. The germline CDR1 and CDR2 sequences are DFQATT and SNEGSKA (reference sequence). The CDR3 coding sequence is TGCAGTGCTTCACCCCTTGGTGGGGAGGGGGAGACCCAGTACTTC. Translating it yields CSASPLGGEGETQYF.

The V and J genes are TRBV10-3 and TRBJ2-2; maybe TRBD1 (5 bases). CDR3 length equals 15 residues. V lost 8 bases and J 6 bases, leaving 19 bases between the germline ends. Germline CDR1 ENHRY, CDR2 SYGVKD. The CDR3 loop reads CAIAETSGAAGELFF. The CDR3 region has the DNA TGTGCCATCGCGGAAACCTCTGGGGCAGCCGGGGAGCTGTTTTTT.

The chain links TRBV3-1 to TRBJ1-2; 8 bases align to TRBD1. Germline trimming cut 10 bases from V and 7 bases from J; bases unmatched to any gene: 5. CDR3 length: 11 amino acids. Germline V gene sequence: CDR1 LGHDT, CDR2 YNNKEL (reference sequence). CDR3 protein: CATQGAIGYTF. CDR3 nucleotides: TGTGCCACCCAGGGGGCAATTGGCTACACCTTC. Together with reference TRBV3-1 and TRBJ1-2, the CDR3 gives the full variable domain: DTAVSQTPKYLVTQMGNDKSIKCEQNLGHDTMYWYKQDSKKFLKIMFSYNNKELIINETVPNRFSPKSPDKAHLNLHINSLELGDSAVYFCATQGAIGYTFGSGTRLTVV.

The chain employs TRBV7-9 and TRBJ1-1, with D tentatively TRBD1 (5 bases). From germline, CDR1 is SEHNR and CDR2 FQNEAQ (reference sequence). With 11 bases removed from V and 0 bases from J, the gap between germline ends came to 22 bases. The length of the CDR3 is 16 residues. CDR3: CAGLGGETVMNTEAFF. The CDR3 DNA reads TGTGCCGGCTTGGGGGGTGAGACGGTGATGAACACTGAAGCTTTCTTT.